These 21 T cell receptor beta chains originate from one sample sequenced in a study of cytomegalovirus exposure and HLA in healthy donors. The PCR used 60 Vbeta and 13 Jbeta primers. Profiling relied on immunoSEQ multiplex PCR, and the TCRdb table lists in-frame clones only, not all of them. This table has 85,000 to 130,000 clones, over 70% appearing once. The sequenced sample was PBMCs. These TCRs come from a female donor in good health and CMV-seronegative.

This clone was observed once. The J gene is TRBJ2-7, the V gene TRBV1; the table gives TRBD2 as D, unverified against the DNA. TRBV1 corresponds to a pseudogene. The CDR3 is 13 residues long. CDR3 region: CTSSLGLSYEQYF. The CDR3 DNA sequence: TGCACCAGCAGCCTAGGACTCTCCTACGAGCAGTACTTC.

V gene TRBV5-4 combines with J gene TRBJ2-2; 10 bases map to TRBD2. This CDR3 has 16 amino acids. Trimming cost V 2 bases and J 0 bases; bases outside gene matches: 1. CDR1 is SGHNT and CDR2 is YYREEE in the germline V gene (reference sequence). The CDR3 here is CASSLGLAANTGELFF. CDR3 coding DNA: TGTGCCAGCAGCTTAGGACTAGCGGCGAACACCGGGGAGCTGTTTTTT.

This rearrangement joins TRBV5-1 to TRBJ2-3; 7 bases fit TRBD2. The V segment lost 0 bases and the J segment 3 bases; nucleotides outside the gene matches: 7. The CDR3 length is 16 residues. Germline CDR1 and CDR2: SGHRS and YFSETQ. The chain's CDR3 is CASSLAAGVGTDTQYF. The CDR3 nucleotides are TGCGCCAGCAGCTTGGCGGCGGGGGTCGGGACAGATACGCAGTATTTT.

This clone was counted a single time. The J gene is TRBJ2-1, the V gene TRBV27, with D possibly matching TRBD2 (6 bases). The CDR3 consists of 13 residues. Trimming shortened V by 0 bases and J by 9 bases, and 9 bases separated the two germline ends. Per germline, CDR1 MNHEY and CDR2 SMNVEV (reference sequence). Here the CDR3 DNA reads TGTGCCAGCAGTTTATCACTAGCTGGTGAGCAGTTCTTC. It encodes CASSLSLAGEQFF.

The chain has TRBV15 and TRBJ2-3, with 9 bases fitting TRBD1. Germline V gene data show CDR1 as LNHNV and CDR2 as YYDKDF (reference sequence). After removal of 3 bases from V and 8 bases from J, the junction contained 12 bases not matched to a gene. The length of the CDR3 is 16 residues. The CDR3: CATSRTGGIVRATQYF. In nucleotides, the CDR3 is TGTGCCACCAGCAGGACAGGGGGGATCGTTAGAGCTACGCAGTATTTT. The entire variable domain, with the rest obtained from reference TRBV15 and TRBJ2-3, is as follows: DAMVIQNPRYQVTQFGKPVTLSCSQTLNHNVMYWYQQKSSQAPKLLFHYYDKDFNNEADTPDNFQSRRPNTSFCFLDIRSPGLGDTAMYLCATSRTGGIVRATQYFGPGTRLTVL.

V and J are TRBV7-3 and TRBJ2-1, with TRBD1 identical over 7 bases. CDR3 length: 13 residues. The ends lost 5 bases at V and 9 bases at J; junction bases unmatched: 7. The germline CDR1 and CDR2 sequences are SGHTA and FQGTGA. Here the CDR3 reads CASSNGPGGEQFF. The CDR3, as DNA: TGTGCCAGCAGCAACGGACCAGGGGGTGAGCAGTTCTTC.

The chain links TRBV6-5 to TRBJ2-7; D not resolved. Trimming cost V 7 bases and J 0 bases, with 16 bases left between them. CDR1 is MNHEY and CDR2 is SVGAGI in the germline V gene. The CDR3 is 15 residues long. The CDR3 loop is CASTTLFPSSYEQYF. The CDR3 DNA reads TGTGCCAGCACCACTCTCTTCCCATCCTCCTACGAGCAGTACTTC.

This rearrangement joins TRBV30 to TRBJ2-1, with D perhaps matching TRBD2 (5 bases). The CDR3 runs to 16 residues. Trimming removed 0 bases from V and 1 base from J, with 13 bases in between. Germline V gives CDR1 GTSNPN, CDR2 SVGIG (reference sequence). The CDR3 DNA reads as TGTGCCTGGAGTGTACTAGGTGGGGTATCCTACAATGAGCAGTTCTTC. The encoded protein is CAWSVLGGVSYNEQFF.

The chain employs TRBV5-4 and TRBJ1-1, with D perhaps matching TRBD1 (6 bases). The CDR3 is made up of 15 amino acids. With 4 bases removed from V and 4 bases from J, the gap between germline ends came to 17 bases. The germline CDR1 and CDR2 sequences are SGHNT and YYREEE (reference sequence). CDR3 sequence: CASSPWGLLGTEAFF. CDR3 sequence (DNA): TGTGCCAGCAGCCCGTGGGGGCTATTGGGCACTGAAGCTTTCTTT.

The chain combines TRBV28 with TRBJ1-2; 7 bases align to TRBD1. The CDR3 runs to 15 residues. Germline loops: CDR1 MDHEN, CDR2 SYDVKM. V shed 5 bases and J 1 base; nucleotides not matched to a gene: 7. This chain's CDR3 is CASSAPTGINYGYTF. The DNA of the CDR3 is TGTGCCAGCAGTGCCCCGACAGGGATTAACTATGGCTACACCTTC.

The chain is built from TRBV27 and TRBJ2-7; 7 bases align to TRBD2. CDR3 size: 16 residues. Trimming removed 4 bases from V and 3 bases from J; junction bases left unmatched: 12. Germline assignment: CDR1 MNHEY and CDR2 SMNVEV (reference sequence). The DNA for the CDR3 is TGTGCCAGCAGTTGGACATTTGGGACTAAAAGCTACGAGCAGTACTTC. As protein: CASSWTFGTKSYEQYF.

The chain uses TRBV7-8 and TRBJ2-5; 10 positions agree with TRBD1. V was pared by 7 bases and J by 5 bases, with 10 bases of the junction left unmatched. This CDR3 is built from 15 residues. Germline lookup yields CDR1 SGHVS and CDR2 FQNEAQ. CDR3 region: CASTFRQGAWETQYF. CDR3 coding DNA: TGTGCCAGCACCTTTAGACAGGGGGCTTGGGAGACCCAGTACTTC. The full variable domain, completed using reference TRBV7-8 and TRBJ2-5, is GAGVSQSPRYKVAKRGQDVALRCDPISGHVSLFWYQQALGQGPEFLTYFQNEAQLDKSGLPSDRFFAERPEGSVSTLKIQRTQQEDSAVYLCASTFRQGAWETQYFGPGTRLLVL.

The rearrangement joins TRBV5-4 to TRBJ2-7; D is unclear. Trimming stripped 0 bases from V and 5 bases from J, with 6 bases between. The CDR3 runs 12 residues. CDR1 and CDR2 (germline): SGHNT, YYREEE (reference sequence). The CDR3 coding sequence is TGTGCCAGCAGCTTGGGGAGCAACGAGCAGTACTTC. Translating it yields CASSLGSNEQYF.

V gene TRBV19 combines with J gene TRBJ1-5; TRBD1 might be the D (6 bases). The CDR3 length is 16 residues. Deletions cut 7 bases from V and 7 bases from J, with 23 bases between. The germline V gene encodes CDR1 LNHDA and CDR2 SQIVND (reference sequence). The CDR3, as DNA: TGTGCCAGTAACCCGCAGGGGATCGGTAGTCGGCAGCCCCAGCATTTT. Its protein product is CASNPQGIGSRQPQHF.

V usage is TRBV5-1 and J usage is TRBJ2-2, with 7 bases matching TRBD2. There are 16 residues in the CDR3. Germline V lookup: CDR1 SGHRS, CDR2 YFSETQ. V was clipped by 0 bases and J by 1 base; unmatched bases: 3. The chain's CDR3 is CASSLGGLRNTGELFF. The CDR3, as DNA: TGCGCCAGCAGCTTGGGGGGACTAAGGAACACCGGGGAGCTGTTTTTT.

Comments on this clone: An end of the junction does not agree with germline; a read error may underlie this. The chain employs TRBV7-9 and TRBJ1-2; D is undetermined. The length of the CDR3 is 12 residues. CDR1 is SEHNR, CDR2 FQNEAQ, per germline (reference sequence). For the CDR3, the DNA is TGTTCCAGCGCCGCGGGCGGTTATGGCTACACCTTC. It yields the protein CSSAAGGYGYTF.

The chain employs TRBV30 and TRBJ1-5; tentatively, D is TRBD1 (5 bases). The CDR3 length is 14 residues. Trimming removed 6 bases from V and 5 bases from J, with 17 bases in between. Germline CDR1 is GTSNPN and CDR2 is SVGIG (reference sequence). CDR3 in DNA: TGTGCCTGCACCAACGGCGGGGCGCATCAGCCCCAGCATTTT. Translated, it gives CACTNGGAHQPQHF.

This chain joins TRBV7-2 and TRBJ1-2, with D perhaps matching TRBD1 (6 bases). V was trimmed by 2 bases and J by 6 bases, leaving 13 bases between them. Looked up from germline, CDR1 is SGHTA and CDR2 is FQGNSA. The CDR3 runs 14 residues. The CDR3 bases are TGTGCCAGCAGCTTACGGACAGTTGTTGATGGCTACACCTTC. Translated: CASSLRTVVDGYTF.

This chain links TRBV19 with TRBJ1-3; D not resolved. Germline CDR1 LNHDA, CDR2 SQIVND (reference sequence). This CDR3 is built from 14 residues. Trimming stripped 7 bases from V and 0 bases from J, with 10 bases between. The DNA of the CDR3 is TGTGCCAGTATCGGGTTCTACTCTGGAAACACCATATATTTT. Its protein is CASIGFYSGNTIYF.

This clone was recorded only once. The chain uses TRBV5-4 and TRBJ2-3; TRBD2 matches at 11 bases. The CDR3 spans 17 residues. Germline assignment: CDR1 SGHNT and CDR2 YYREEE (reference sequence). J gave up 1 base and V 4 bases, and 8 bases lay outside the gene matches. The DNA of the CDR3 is TGTGCCAGCAGCCGTCCTTTAGCGGGAGGGCGCACAGATACGCAGTATTTT. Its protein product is CASSRPLAGGRTDTQYF.

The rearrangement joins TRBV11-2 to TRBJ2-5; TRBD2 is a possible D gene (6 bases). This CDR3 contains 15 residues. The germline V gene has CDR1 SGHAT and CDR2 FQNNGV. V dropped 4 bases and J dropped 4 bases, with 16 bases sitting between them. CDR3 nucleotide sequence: TGTGCCAGCAGCTCGTTCACGAGGGGAGGAGAGACCCAGTACTTC. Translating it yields CASSSFTRGGETQYF.